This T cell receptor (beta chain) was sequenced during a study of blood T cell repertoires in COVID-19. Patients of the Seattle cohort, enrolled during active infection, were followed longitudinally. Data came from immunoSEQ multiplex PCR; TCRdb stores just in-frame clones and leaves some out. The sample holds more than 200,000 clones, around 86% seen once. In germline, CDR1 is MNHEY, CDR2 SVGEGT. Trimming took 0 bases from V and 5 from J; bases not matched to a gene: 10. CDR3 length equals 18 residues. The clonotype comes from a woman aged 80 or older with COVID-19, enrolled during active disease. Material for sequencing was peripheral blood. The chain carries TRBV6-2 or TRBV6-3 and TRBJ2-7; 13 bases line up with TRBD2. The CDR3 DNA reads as TGTGCCAGCAGTTACTCCAAAACCGGGACTAGCGGGATCCACGAGCAGTACTTC. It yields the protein CASSYSKTGTSGIHEQYF.